This TCR beta chain was captured by sequencing in a study of regulatory T cells in long-lasting Graves disease. Specified time point: newly diagnosed GD, antithyroid drugs for less than 3 months. Isolated PBMC RNA provided the starting material for the TCR library. J lost 10 bases, V lost 5 bases, and 11 bases had no gene match. The CDR3 has 16 residues. Germline assignment: CDR1 SEHNR and CDR2 FQNEAQ (reference sequence). Through Arm-PCR of CDR3 regions and iRepertoire HTBI primers, TCR beta libraries were built. A single record per CDR3 protein comes from TCRdb applying MiXCR to the multiplex PCR reads. Of roughly 260,000 distinct CDR3 sequences listed, around a sixth are singletons. This sample was also put to use in a study of T cells in Graves' hyperthyroidism and ophthalmopathy. In that study: First-round RT-PCR of the TCR CDR3 relied on the HTBI primer set. Most clonotypes expanded in the thyroid (above 0.001) were also present in blood.

V gene TRBV7-9 combines with J gene TRBJ1-6, with TRBD1 matching over 10 bases. This TCR came from a woman under 40 with Graves disease. The specimen comprised peripheral blood mononuclear cells (PBMCs), sampled at new diagnosis, from a patient treated with antithyroid drugs. CDR3 protein: CASSHQPGQGTSPLHF. Written as DNA, the CDR3 is TGTGCCAGCAGCCATCAACCGGGACAGGGGACCTCACCCCTCCACTTT.